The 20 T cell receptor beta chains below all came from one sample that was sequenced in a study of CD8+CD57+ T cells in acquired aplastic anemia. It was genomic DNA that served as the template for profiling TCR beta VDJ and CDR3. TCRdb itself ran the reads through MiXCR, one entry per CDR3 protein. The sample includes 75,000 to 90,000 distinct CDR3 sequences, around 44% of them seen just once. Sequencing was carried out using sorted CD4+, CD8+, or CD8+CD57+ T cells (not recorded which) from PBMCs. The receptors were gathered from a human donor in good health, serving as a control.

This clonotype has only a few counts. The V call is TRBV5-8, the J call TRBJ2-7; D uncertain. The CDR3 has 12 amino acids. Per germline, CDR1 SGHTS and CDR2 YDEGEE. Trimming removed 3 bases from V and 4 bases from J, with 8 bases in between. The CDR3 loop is CASSSLGYEQYF. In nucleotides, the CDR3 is TGTGCCAGCAGCTCCTTGGGTTACGAGCAGTACTTC.

CDR3 protein: CASSDYIYEQYF. CDR3 sequence (DNA): TGTGCCAGCAGTGACTACATCTACGAGCAGTACTTC. V is TRBV25-1 and J is TRBJ2-7; D unclear. Trimming took off 3 bases at V and 3 bases at J, with 6 bases between the two ends. Germline loops: CDR1 MGHDK, CDR2 SYGVNS. The CDR3 is 12 amino acids.

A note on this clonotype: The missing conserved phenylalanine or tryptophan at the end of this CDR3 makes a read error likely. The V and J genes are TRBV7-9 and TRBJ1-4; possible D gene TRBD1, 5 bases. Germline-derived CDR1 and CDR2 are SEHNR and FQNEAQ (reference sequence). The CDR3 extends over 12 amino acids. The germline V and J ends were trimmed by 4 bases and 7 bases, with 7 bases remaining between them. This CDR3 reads CASSWRGEKLFL. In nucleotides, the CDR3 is TGTGCCAGCAGCTGGAGGGGTGAAAAACTGTTTCTT.

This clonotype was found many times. Written as DNA, the CDR3 is TGTGCCATCAGTGGTTGGGGACCCGGGTCTGATGAGCAGTTCTTC. Protein sequence: CAISGWGPGSDEQFF. V and J are TRBV10-3 and TRBJ2-1, with D perhaps assigned TRBD1 or TRBD2 (5 bases each). Germline CDR1 reads ENHRY; CDR2 reads SYGVKD. Trimming removed 4 bases from V and 8 bases from J, with 18 bases in between. This CDR3 has 15 residues.

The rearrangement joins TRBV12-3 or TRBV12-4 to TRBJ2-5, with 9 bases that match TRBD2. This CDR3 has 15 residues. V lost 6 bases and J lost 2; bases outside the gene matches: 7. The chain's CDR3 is CASSYSSGEQETQYF. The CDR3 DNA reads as TGTGCCAGCAGCTACTCTAGCGGGGAACAAGAGACCCAGTACTTC.

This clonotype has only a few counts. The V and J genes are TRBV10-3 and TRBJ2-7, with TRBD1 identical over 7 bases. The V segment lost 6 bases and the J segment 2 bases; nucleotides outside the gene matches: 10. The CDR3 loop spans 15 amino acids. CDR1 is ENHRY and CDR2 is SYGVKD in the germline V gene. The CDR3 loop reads CAIRPGQQSTYEQYF. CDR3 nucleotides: TGTGCCATCAGACCGGGACAGCAATCAACCTACGAGCAGTACTTC.

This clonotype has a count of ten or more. CDR3 residues: CASAEGQGAINGYTF. Here the CDR3 DNA reads TGTGCCTCCGCCGAGGGGCAGGGGGCGATCAACGGCTACACCTTC. The V and J genes are TRBV7-9 and TRBJ1-2; 8 nucleotides line up with TRBD1. The germline V gene encodes CDR1 SEHNR and CDR2 FQNEAQ (reference sequence). Germline trimming cut 11 bases from V and 8 bases from J; bases unmatched to any gene: 19. The CDR3 spans 15 residues.

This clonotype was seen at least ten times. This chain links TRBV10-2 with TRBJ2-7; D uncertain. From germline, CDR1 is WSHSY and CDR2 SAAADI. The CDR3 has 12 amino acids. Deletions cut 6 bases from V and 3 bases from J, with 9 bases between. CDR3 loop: CASRYRDYEQYF. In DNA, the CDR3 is TGCGCCAGCAGATACAGAGACTACGAGCAGTACTTC.

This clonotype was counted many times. The CDR3 DNA sequence: TGCGCCAGCGAAGGACTGAACACTGAAGCTTTCTTT. It codes for CASEGLNTEAFF. The chain combines TRBV5-1 with TRBJ1-1; D remains ambiguous. Per germline, CDR1 SGHRS and CDR2 YFSETQ. The V end lost 7 bases, the J end lost 0 bases, and 7 bases lay between the germline ends. The CDR3 runs to 12 residues.

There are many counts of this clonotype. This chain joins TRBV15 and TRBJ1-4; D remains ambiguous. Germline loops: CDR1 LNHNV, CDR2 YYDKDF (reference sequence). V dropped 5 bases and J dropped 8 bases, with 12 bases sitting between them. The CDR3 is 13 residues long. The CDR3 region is CATSGEAAEKLFF. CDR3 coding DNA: TGTGCCACCAGCGGCGAGGCGGCCGAAAAACTGTTTTTT.

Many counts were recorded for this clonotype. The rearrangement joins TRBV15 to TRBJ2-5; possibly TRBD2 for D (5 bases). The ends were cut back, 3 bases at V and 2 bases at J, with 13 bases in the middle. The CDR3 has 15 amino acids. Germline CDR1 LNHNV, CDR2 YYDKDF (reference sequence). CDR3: CATSSAPEGQETQYF. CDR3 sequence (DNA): TGTGCCACCAGCAGTGCCCCCGAGGGTCAAGAGACCCAGTACTTC.

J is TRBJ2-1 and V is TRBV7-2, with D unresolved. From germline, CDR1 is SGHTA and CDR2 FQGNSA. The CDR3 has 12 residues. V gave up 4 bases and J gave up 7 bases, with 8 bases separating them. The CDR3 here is CASSYVGNEQFF. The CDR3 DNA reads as TGTGCCAGCAGCTATGTGGGGAATGAGCAGTTCTTC.

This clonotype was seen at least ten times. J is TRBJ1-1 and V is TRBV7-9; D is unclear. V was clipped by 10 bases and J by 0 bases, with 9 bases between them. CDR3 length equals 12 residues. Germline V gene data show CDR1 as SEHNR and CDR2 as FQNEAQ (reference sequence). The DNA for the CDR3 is TGTGCCACCCGAGCAGTGAACACTGAAGCTTTCTTT. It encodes CATRAVNTEAFF.

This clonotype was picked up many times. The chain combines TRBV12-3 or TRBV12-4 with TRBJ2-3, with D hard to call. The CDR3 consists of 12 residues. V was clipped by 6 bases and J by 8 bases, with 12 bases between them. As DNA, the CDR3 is TGTGCCAGCAGCCCCTCTGGTACTACGCAGTATTTT. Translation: CASSPSGTTQYF.

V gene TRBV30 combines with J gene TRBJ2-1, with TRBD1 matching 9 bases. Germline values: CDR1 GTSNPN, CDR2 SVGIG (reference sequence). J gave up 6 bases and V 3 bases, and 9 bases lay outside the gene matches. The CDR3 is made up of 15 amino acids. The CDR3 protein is CAWSPGQGLANEQFF. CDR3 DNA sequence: TGTGCCTGGAGCCCGGGACAGGGTCTTGCCAATGAGCAGTTCTTC.

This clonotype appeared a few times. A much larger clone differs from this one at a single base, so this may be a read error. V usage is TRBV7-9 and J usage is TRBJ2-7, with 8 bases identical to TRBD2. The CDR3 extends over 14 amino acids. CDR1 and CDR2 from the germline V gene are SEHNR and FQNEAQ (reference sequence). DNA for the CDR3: TGTGCCAGCAGCTTAGACGGGAGGGCCTTCGAGCAGTGCTTC. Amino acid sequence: CASSLDGRAFEQCF.

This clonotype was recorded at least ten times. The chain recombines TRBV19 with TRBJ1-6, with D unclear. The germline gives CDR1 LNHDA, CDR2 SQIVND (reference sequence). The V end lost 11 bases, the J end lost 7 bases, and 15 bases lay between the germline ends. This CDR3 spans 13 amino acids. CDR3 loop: CAAQKNWNSPLHF. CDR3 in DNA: TGTGCCGCTCAGAAGAATTGGAATTCACCCCTCCACTTT. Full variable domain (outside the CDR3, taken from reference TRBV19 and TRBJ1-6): DGGITQSPKYLFRKEGQNVTLSCEQNLNHDAMYWYRQDPGQGLRLIYYSQIVNDFQKGDIAEGYSVSREKKESFPLTVTSAQKNPTAFYLCAAQKNWNSPLHFGNGTRLTVT.

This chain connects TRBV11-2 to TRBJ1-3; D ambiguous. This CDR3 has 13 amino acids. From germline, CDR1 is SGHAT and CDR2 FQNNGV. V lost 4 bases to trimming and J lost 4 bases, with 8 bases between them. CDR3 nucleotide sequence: TGTGCCAGCAGCTCCGGGCCCGGAAACACCATATATTTT. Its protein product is CASSSGPGNTIYF.

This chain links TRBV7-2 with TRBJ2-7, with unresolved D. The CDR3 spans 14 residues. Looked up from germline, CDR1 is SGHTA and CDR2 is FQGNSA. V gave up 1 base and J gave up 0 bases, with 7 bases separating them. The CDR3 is CASSLGRYSYEQYF. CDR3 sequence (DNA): TGTGCCAGCAGCTTAGGGCGGTACTCCTACGAGCAGTACTTC.

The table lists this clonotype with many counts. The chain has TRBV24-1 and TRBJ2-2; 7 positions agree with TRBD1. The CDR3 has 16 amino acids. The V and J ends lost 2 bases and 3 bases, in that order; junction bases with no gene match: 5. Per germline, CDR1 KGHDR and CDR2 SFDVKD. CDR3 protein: CATSDSRTGHTGELFF. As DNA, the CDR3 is TGTGCCACCAGTGATTCCCGGACAGGTCACACCGGGGAGCTGTTTTTT.